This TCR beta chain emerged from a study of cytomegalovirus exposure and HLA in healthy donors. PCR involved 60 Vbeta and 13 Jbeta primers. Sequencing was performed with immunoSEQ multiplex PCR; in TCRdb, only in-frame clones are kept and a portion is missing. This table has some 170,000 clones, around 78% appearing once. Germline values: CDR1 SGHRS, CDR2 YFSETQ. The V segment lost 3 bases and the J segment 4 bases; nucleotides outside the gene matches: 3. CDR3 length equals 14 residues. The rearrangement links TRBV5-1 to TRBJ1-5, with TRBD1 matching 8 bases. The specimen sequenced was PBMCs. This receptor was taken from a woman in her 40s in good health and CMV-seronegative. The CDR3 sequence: CASSYRTGNQPQHF. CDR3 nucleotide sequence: TGCGCCAGCAGCTACCGGACAGGGAATCAGCCCCAGCATTTT.